This TCR beta chain appears in the sequencing data of a study of Ad26.COV2.S vaccination and SARS-CoV-2 variants. Study-level background: Vaccine-arm donor from the placebo-controlled COV1001 Ad26.COV2.S trial.

Regarding this clone: The antigen is unknown. This same CDR3 is encoded by further DNA sequences in the sample.

Study-wide points: Total responses of T cells may have been underestimated by the analyses of TCR breadth and depth.

Libraries were prepared by immunoSEQ multiplex PCR; TCRdb keeps only in-frame clonotypes and omits some of them. The sample lists about 350,000 clones; roughly nine tenths were seen once. Germline-derived CDR1 and CDR2 are LGHNA and YSLEER. The CDR3 spans 15 residues. The J segment lost 7 bases and the V segment lost 1 base, leaving 10 bases of the junction unmatched. Sample treatment: some 19 received Ad26.COV2.S at low or high dose, single or two shots; 5 received placebo; per-sample allocation not given. Following the first vaccine or placebo injection, samples were taken on day 63. The receptor comes from a person between 18 and 60 years old who received the Ad26.COV2.S COVID-19 vaccine or a placebo. The sample in question was peripheral blood, obtained in a trial of Ad26.COV2.S vaccine versus placebo. V usage is TRBV4-3 and J usage is TRBJ2-7; TRBD1 matches at 7 bases. CDR3 in amino acids: CASSQGNRGAREQYF. The CDR3 nucleotides read TGCGCCAGCAGCCAAGGGAACAGGGGAGCGCGGGAGCAGTACTTC.